These T cell receptor beta chains were read from a single sample in a study of T cells after yellow fever vaccination. TCRdb reprocessed the 5' RACE reads with MiXCR, giving one entry per CDR3 protein. The sample contains 500,000 to 700,000 distinct CDR3 sequences, about 19% of which appear only once. The source was PBMCs, collected 15 days after the yellow fever booster vaccination. The receptors were sampled from a man aged 30-40 years who received the YFV17D yellow fever vaccine. Both conserved end residues are part of each CDR3. The D gene is left open where the match is weak. Not every row has a clone size; where given, it reads once, few, many or a size class.

D | J | size | V | CDR3 | DNA
. | TRBJ2-1 | . | TRBV4-3 | CASSQGGANEQFF | TGCGCCAGCAGCCAAGGAGGGGCCAATGAGCAGTTCTTC
TRBD1 | TRBJ2-2 | few | TRBV20-1 | CSAREPRTGGNTGELFF | TGCAGTGCTAGAGAACCCCGGACAGGGGGAAACACCGGGGAGCTGTTTTTT
. | TRBJ1-4 | . | TRBV12-3/TRBV12-4 | CASSQRNHANEKLFF | TGTGCCAGCAGCCAAAGAAACCATGCTAATGAAAAACTGTTTTTT
TRBD2 | TRBJ2-3 | many | TRBV7-3 | CASSPTIAGGRDTQYF | TGTGCCAGCAGCCCCACGATAGCGGGAGGAAGGGACACGCAGTATTTT
. | TRBJ2-7 | few | TRBV20-1 | CSARDSGYEQYF | TGCAGTGCTAGAGATAGCGGCTACGAGCAGTACTTC
TRBD2 | TRBJ2-5 | few | TRBV7-8 | CASSLKLAGVRVETQYF | TGTGCCAGCAGCTTAAAACTAGCGGGAGTAAGGGTAGAGACCCAGTACTTC
. | TRBJ2-5 | . | TRBV24-1 | CATSDPRGQQETQYF | TGTGCCACCAGTGATCCCCGGGGCCAGCAAGAGACCCAGTACTTC
. | TRBJ2-7 | . | TRBV5-4 | CASSSKRTATYEQYF | TGTGCCAGCAGCTCCAAAAGGACAGCTACCTACGAGCAGTACTTC
TRBD1 | TRBJ2-1 | . | TRBV4-3 | CASSPLIQGGNTDEQFF | TGCGCCAGCAGCCCCCTAATACAGGGGGGTAATACCGATGAGCAGTTCTTC
. | TRBJ2-1 | . | TRBV6-1 | CASMGGGGAIEQFF | TGTGCCAGCATGGGGGGAGGGGGGGCGATTGAGCAGTTCTTC
TRBD2 | TRBJ2-7 | . | TRBV30 | CAWTSGSSYEQYF | TGTGCCTGGACTAGCGGGTCTTCCTACGAGCAGTACTTC